A selection of T cell receptor beta chains follows, all from one sample in a study of cytotoxic CD8 clonotypes in ibrutinib-treated CLL. The protocol was immunoSEQ multiplex PCR, while the TCRdb copy is restricted to in-frame clones and leaves out a portion. The data show 65,000 to 90,000 clones, 75% to 90% seen once. Sequences were derived from PBMCs, sampled after 24 months of ibrutinib treatment. These receptor sequences come from a human donor with chronic lymphocytic leukemia. CDR3s include the opening cysteine and the closing phenylalanine or tryptophan. The order of the fields is J gene, V gene, D gene, CDR3 length, clone size, CDR3 DNA, CDR3 protein. D genes are given only for firm matches. The listing skips clone size in some rows; elsewhere it reads once, few, many or a size class.

TRBJ2-7,TRBV27,-,13,-,TGTGCCAGCAGGACCCTGGAGGGCTACGAGCAGTACTTC,CASRTLEGYEQYF
TRBJ1-4,TRBV19,TRBD1,14,few,TGTGCCAGTAGTTTGGACAGGGGTAATGAAAAACTGTTTTTT,CASSLDRGNEKLFF
TRBJ1-2,TRBV9,-,15,-,TGTGCCAGCAGCGTAGACCCCCTTCGTATGGACGGCTACACCTTC,CASSVDPLRMDGYTF
TRBJ2-1,TRBV7-2,-,13,-,TGTGCCAGCAGCCCCAGACAGTCACGGGAGCAGTTCTTC,CASSPRQSREQFF
TRBJ2-5,TRBV6-5,-,13,few,TGTGCCAGCAACGACAGGATCCAAGAGACCCAGTACTTC,CASNDRIQETQYF
TRBJ2-3,TRBV5-4,TRBD2,14,-,TGTGCCAGCAGCCCGGGACTAAACACAGATACGCAGTATTTT,CASSPGLNTDTQYF
TRBJ2-7,TRBV27,-,14,-,TGTGCCAGCAGATTGGGACACGGGAGCTACGAGCAGTACTTC,CASRLGHGSYEQYF
TRBJ1-5,TRBV30,-,14,-,TGTGCCTGGAGTGTCGGCGGTAGCAATCAGCCCCAGCATTTT,CAWSVGGSNQPQHF
TRBJ2-7,TRBV6-6,-,13,-,TGTGCCAGCAGTTACCCGACCGGAGACGAGCAGTACTTC,CASSYPTGDEQYF
TRBJ2-6,TRBV4-2,-,19,once,TGTGCCAGCAGCCAAAAGACCGTGGGACCGGTCTCTGGGGCCAACGTCCTGACTTTC,CASSQKTVGPVSGANVLTF
TRBJ2-7,TRBV4-1,-,15,-,TGCGCCAGCAGCCAAGAGGACGTTAGGGGAGACGAGCAGTACTTC,CASSQEDVRGDEQYF
TRBJ2-7,TRBV11-2,-,14,-,TGTGCCAGCAGCTTAGGAGGCAGAACCTACGAGCAGTACTTC,CASSLGGRTYEQYF
TRBJ2-2,TRBV7-9,-,17,once,TGTGCCAGCAGCCGCGAGAGACGGGAGAAAAACACCGGGGAGCTGTTTTTT,CASSRERREKNTGELFF
TRBJ2-7,TRBV28,TRBD2,15,few,TGTGCCAGCAGCCGACTAGCGGGTTCTTTGGGTGAGCAGTACTTC,CASSRLAGSLGEQYF
TRBJ1-1,TRBV5-1,-,14,few,TGCGCCAGCAGCTTGGGTAACATGAACACTGAAGCTTTCTTT,CASSLGNMNTEAFF
TRBJ2-2,TRBV4-2,-,12,-,TGTGCCAGCAGCCAGGCGACCGGGGAGCTGTTTTTT,CASSQATGELFF
TRBJ2-1,TRBV29-1,TRBD2,14,-,TGCAGCGTTGCGGCTAGCGGACCTTACAATGAGCAGTTCTTC,CSVAASGPYNEQFF
TRBJ1-2,TRBV6-1,TRBD1,12,-,TGTGCCAGCAGTGCCATGGGACAGCGCTACACCTTC,CASSAMGQRYTF
TRBJ2-7,TRBV9,-,17,-,TGTGCCAGCAGCCCCCGTGGGAGAACCAGTCCCTCCTACGAGCAGTACTTC,CASSPRGRTSPSYEQYF
TRBJ1-1,TRBV30,-,11,-,TGTGCCTGGAGTGTGAGGGAAGAGGCTTTCTTT,CAWSVREEAFF
TRBJ2-6,TRBV18,TRBD2,18,once,TGTGCCAGCTCACCAACAAGACTAGCGGGAGTTGGGGCCAACGTCCTGACTTTC,CASSPTRLAGVGANVLTF
TRBJ2-1,TRBV28,-,14,once,TGTGCCAGCAAATCCTCCGACGCCTACAATGAGCAGTTCTTC,CASKSSDAYNEQFF
TRBJ1-1,TRBV4-1,TRBD1,15,few,TGCGCCAGCAGCCCCTCCAGGGGGAGGGAGCTGGTGGCTTTCTTT,CASSPSRGRELVAFF